A single sample is the source of the 17 T cell receptor beta chains below, sequenced in a study of cytomegalovirus exposure and HLA in healthy donors (dated by TCRdb to between 2016 and 2019). Libraries came from the immunoSEQ multiplex PCR assay. The multiplex PCR relied on a mix of 60 forward primers for TCR Vbeta segments and 13 reverse primers for TCR Jbeta segments. Drawn from immuneACCESS, this table holds only the in-frame rearrangements with V and J called that TCRdb kept. Clones are partly lost; checked studies trace under half to an unresolved V gene and leave the rest unexplained. The sample has roughly 150,000 clones on record, around 79% of them singletons. The top ten hold around 6.2% of the sample. Sequenced input: PBMCs. These receptors all stem from a man aged 25-45 years in good health and CMV-seropositive.

V gene TRBV4-1 combines with J gene TRBJ1-2; D is possibly TRBD1 (5 bases). V dropped 4 bases and J dropped 4 bases, with 19 bases sitting between them. The CDR3 covers 16 residues. Looked up from germline, CDR1 is MGHRA and CDR2 is YSYEKL. CDR3 DNA: TGCGCCAGCAGCCTGGCTTCGGGCAGGGCAGGCTATGGCTACACCTTC. As protein: CASSLASGRAGYGYTF.

The chain uses TRBV2 and TRBJ2-1, with TRBD2 matching 13 bases. The junction had 3 bases not matched to a gene; V was cut back by 0 bases and J by 4 bases. Germline CDR1 reads SNHLY; CDR2 reads FYNNEI. This CDR3 has 17 amino acids. In nucleotides, the CDR3 is TGTGCCAGCAGTGAAGCAGTACTAGCGGGAGGGTACAATGAGCAGTTCTTC. The encoded protein is CASSEAVLAGGYNEQFF.

The rearrangement joins TRBV30 to TRBJ2-3; TRBD1 aligns across 7 bases. From germline, CDR1 is GTSNPN and CDR2 SVGIG (reference sequence). The CDR3 has 15 amino acids. Germline trimming cut 3 bases from V and 0 bases from J; bases unmatched to any gene: 6. The CDR3 region has the DNA TGTGCCTGGAGCAAGGGACAGAAAAGCACAGATACGCAGTATTTT. This sequence encodes CAWSKGQKSTDTQYF.

This chain links TRBV19 with TRBJ1-1; 7 bases are shared with TRBD1. CDR1 and CDR2 (germline): LNHDA, SQIVND (reference sequence). The V and J ends lost 4 bases and 11 bases, in that order; junction bases with no gene match: 10. This CDR3 contains 13 residues. CDR3 sequence (DNA): TGTGCCAGTAGTACCACAGGACAGGCGATTGCTTTCTTT. It translates to CASSTTGQAIAFF.

This chain joins TRBV11-2 and TRBJ2-3; D may be TRBD1 (6 bases). The CDR3 totals 14 residues. The V and J ends lost 5 bases and 6 bases respectively, with 15 bases between them. Per the germline V gene, CDR1 is SGHAT and CDR2 is FQNNGV. CDR3 amino acids: CASSNHRVLDTQYF. CDR3 DNA: TGTGCCAGCAGCAATCACAGGGTTTTGGATACGCAGTATTTT. The variable domain in full, completed from reference TRBV11-2 and TRBJ2-3, reads EAGVAQSPRYKIIEKRQSVAFWCNPISGHATLYWYQQILGQGPKLLIQFQNNGVVDDSQLPKDRFSAERLKGVDSTLKIQPAKLEDSAVYLCASSNHRVLDTQYFGPGTRLTVL.

The chain combines TRBV6-5 with TRBJ2-7; D gene unclear. This CDR3 spans 14 amino acids. Germline CDR1 is MNHEY and CDR2 is SVGAGI. V lost 2 bases, J lost 2 bases, and 10 bases lay in between. The CDR3 here is CASSYRKATYEQYF. The CDR3 nucleotides are TGTGCCAGCAGTTACCGGAAAGCGACCTACGAGCAGTACTTC.

The sample holds a few counts of this clone. The chain has TRBV7-8 and TRBJ2-7, with 12 bases fitting TRBD2. CDR3 length: 16 residues. Germline trimming cut 5 bases from V and 2 bases from J; bases unmatched to any gene: 7. The V gene's germline CDR1 is SGHVS and CDR2 FQNEAQ. CDR3 sequence: CASSAQLAGGTYEQYF. Written as DNA, the CDR3 is TGTGCCAGCAGCGCCCAACTAGCGGGAGGAACCTACGAGCAGTACTTC.

J is TRBJ2-7 and V is TRBV28, with D perhaps matching TRBD2 (5 bases). This CDR3 contains 13 residues. Germline CDR1 reads MDHEN; CDR2 reads SYDVKM. Trimming shortened V by 4 bases and J by 3 bases, and 10 bases separated the two germline ends. The CDR3 DNA reads TGTGCCAGCAGTTCGAGGACTCTCTACGAGCAGTACTTC. It is translated as CASSSRTLYEQYF.

The count of this clone is one. The V and J genes are TRBV7-2 and TRBJ1-1; perhaps TRBD1 as D (5 bases). The germline CDR1 and CDR2 sequences are SGHTA and FQGNSA. CDR3 length equals 14 residues. Trimming removed 5 bases at V and 5 bases at J, with 15 bases between. Written as DNA, the CDR3 is TGTGCCAGCAGCCCCAGTTTCGGGGGGACTGAAGCTTTCTTT. Translating gives CASSPSFGGTEAFF.

CDR3 in DNA: TGCGCCAGCAGCCTGCCACGGGGGAAGGACACCGGGGAGCTGTTTTTT. Encoded protein: CASSLPRGKDTGELFF. The genes are TRBV5-1 and TRBJ2-2; D might be TRBD2 (6 bases). The V gene lost 4 bases and the J gene lost 3 bases, with 16 bases spanning the gap. The CDR3 totals 16 residues. Germline CDR1 SGHRS, CDR2 YFSETQ.

This clone showed up just a few times. This chain joins TRBV27 and TRBJ1-2; TRBD1 matches 7 bases. V shed 7 bases, J shed 4 bases, and the junction held 9 bases outside the gene matches. The CDR3 contains 14 residues. CDR1 is MNHEY and CDR2 is SMNVEV in the germline V gene (reference sequence). The CDR3, as DNA: TGTGCCAGCACACAGCCAGGGGGTGGCTATGGCTACACCTTC. Translating it yields CASTQPGGGYGYTF.

This chain connects TRBV5-4 to TRBJ2-6; 8 bases match TRBD1. The CDR3 sequence is 18 residues long. The germline CDR1 and CDR2 sequences are SGHNT and YYREEE (reference sequence). V was clipped by 0 bases and J by 2 bases; unmatched bases: 7. CDR3 DNA sequence: TGTGCCAGCAGCTTGGCCCTCCTACAGGGGGCTGGGGCCAACGTCCTGACTTTC. Translated: CASSLALLQGAGANVLTF.

This clone was seen a few times. This chain links TRBV18 with TRBJ2-5; D unclear. Germline CDR1 KGHSH, CDR2 LQKENI. CDR3 size: 13 residues. V lost 1 base to trimming and J lost 2 bases, with 5 bases between them. Written as DNA, the CDR3 is TGTGCCAGCTCACCACTACTACAAGAGACCCAGTACTTC. Residues: CASSPLLQETQYF. The whole variable domain, filled in from reference TRBV18 and TRBJ2-5, reads NAGVMQNPRHLVRRRGQEARLRCSPMKGHSHVYWYRQLPEEGLKFMVYLQKENIIDESGMPKERFSAEFPKEGPSILRIQQVVRGDSAAYFCASSPLLQETQYFGPGTRLLVL.

The chain employs TRBV5-6 and TRBJ2-2, with 8 bases fitting TRBD1. The CDR3 loop spans 16 amino acids. Looked up from germline, CDR1 is SGHDT and CDR2 is YYEEEE. V gave up 1 base and J gave up 7 bases; unmatched junction bases: 9. CDR3 sequence (DNA): TGTGCCAGCAGCTTGCCAGACAGGGGATTTCGCGGGGAGCTGTTTTTT. Translated, it gives CASSLPDRGFRGELFF.

DNA of the CDR3: TGTGCCAGCAGCGAGCGGGAGCTCAATGAGCAGTTCTTC. It specifies CASSERELNEQFF. This chain uses TRBV27 with TRBJ2-1; 8 bases are a match to TRBD2. The CDR3 is made up of 13 amino acids. CDR1 is MNHEY, CDR2 SMNVEV, per germline (reference sequence). Trimming at V came to 6 bases and at J to 6 bases, leaving 4 bases not matched to a gene.

Concerning this clone itself: In the same sample, other DNA sequences code for this CDR3. The chain combines TRBV9 with TRBJ2-3; 10 positions match TRBD1. The CDR3 covers 16 residues. The V and J ends lost 4 bases and 2 bases, in that order; junction bases with no gene match: 7. Germline V lookup: CDR1 SGDLS, CDR2 YYNGEE. CDR3 DNA sequence: TGTGCCAGCAGCCCCACCGGGACAGGGGTCACAGATACGCAGTATTTT. Translation gives CASSPTGTGVTDTQYF.

This sequence joins TRBV27 and TRBJ2-2; the D is unclear. This CDR3 has 14 residues. The germline gives CDR1 MNHEY, CDR2 SMNVEV (reference sequence). V was trimmed by 6 bases and J by 7 bases, leaving 15 bases between them. CDR3 sequence (DNA): TGTGCCAGCAGCTTCATCCAGCGTGGCGGGGAGCTGTTTTTT. Protein: CASSFIQRGGELFF.